The clone carrying this TCR beta chain was seen ten or more times. This entry is derived from a study of T cells in Graves' hyperthyroidism and ophthalmopathy. The CDR3 consists of 14 residues. Germline CDR1 is PRHDT and CDR2 is FYEKMQ (reference sequence). The V and J ends lost 5 bases and 5 bases respectively, with 15 bases between them. It was RNA transcripts that yielded the amplified TCR beta CDR3 regions. An initial round of RT-PCR targeting the TCR CDR3 relied on the HTBI primer set. MiXCR, run by TCRdb on the multiplex PCR reads, gives a single entry per CDR3 protein. This sample has a few hundred thousand distinct CDR3 sequences; approximately 44% occur once, and the top ten carry around 7.7%.

This clonotype originated in a woman between 18 and 29 years old with Graves' hyperthyroidism. The rearrangement joins TRBV13 to TRBJ1-2; D remains unclear. The specimen sequenced was peripheral blood or thyroid tissue (not recorded which). The CDR3 spells CASSPRNTHYGYTF. The CDR3 DNA reads as TGTGCCAGCAGCCCGAGAAATACCCATTATGGCTACACCTTC.